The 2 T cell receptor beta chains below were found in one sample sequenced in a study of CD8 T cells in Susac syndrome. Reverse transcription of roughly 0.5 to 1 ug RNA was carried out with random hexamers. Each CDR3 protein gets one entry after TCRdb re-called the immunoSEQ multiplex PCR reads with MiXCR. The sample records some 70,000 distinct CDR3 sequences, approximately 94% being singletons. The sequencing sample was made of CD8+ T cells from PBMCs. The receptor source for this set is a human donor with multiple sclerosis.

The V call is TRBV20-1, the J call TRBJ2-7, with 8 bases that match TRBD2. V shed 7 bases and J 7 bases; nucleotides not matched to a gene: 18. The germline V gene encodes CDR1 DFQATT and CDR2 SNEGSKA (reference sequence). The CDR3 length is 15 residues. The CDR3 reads CSVKRPGLESQEQYF. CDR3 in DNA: TGCAGTGTTAAGAGACCGGGACTAGAATCTCAAGAGCAGTACTTC.

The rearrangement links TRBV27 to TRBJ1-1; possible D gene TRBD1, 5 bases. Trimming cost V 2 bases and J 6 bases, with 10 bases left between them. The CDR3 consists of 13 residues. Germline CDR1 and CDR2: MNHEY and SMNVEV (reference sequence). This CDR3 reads CASSLQGMAEAFF. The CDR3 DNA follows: TGTGCCAGCAGTTTACAGGGAATGGCTGAAGCTTTCTTT.